Listed here is a single TCR beta chain. What it recognizes is unknown. The CDR3 consists of 14 residues. Trimming removed 1 base from V and 1 base from J, with 8 bases in between. The germline V gene has CDR1 SGDLS and CDR2 YYNGEE. Each of the sorted populations had a purity greater than 95%. The sample belongs to a study of beta chain features in type 1 diabetes. Expressed TCRB transcripts were sequenced because the entire RNA isolate underwent reverse transcription. Assay: immunoSEQ multiplex PCR; the TCRdb copy retains only in-frame clones and omits some. The sample lists more than 300,000 clones, roughly 9.8% seen once, with less than 0.65% in the top ten. Study results and limitations: Patients with Type 1 diabetes showed moderately but significantly shorter TCRB CDR3s in all four CD4+ subsets.

Input material: central memory CD4+ T cells from blood. The rearrangement uses TRBV9 and TRBJ1-1; D is undetermined. The clonotype was recovered from a man in his thirties or forties with type 1 diabetes. CDR3 region: CASSVQPGNTEAFF. CDR3 bases: TGTGCCAGCAGCGTACAGCCAGGGAACACTGAAGCTTTCTTT.